The clone carrying this T cell receptor (beta chain) was seen more than once but under ten times. The data were taken from a study of blood T cell repertoires in COVID-19. Study-wide background: Samples of COVID-19 (acute and convalescent) were obtained from the United States, Italy and Spain. T cells, B-cell-depleted T cells, or PBMCs provided the cDNA or gDNA that served as material.

From germline, CDR1 is MNHEY and CDR2 SMNVEV (reference sequence). The V and J ends lost 2 bases and 0 bases respectively, with 13 bases between them. The length of the CDR3 is 16 residues. Repertoires were generated with immunoSEQ multiplex PCR, while TCRdb's copy carries only in-frame clones and drops some. In the table there are more than 400,000 clones, 75% to 90% of which are singletons. This TCR was recovered from a human donor in a cohort sampled during active COVID-19. The chain combines TRBV27 with TRBJ1-2, with unresolved D. Material for sequencing was peripheral blood. This CDR3 is CASSLKAGAANYGYTF. In nucleotides, the CDR3 is TGTGCCAGCAGTTTAAAGGCGGGTGCAGCTAACTATGGCTACACCTTC.